This TCR beta chain was obtained from a study of blood T cell repertoires in COVID-19. The overall study: COVID-19 samples from acute and convalescent phases originated in the United States, Italy and Spain. PBMCs, B-cell-depleted T cells, or T cells were the source of the cDNA or gDNA that made up the material.

CDR1 and CDR2 from the germline V gene are MDHEN and SYDVKM. Trimming removed 9 bases from V and 5 bases from J, with 14 bases in between. The CDR3 has 12 amino acids. Methods used by the authors: By means of reference gene primer amplification, nucleated cell counts were estimated. Here immunoSEQ multiplex PCR was the method, and the copy in TCRdb shows in-frame clones only, minus some. V, J and clone size derive from that table, while D and trimming were established from the DNA sequence. The repertoire has roughly 380,000 clones, less than 85% of them found once; the top ten carry roughly 3.9%. The genes are TRBV28 and TRBJ2-7, with D perhaps matching TRBD1 (5 bases). This sequence originates from a woman aged 18-35 years with acute or convalescent COVID-19. Sequencing used peripheral blood. As DNA, the CDR3 is TGTGCCAGTCAGGGCCCTGTAGACGAGCAGTACTTC. Translated: CASQGPVDEQYF. Full variable domain (outside the CDR3, taken from reference TRBV28 and TRBJ2-7): DVKVTQSSRYLVKRTGEKVFLECVQDMDHENMFWYRQDPGLGLRLIYFSYDVKMKEKGDIPEGYSVSREKKERFSLILESASTNQTSMYLCASQGPVDEQYFGPGTRLTVT.